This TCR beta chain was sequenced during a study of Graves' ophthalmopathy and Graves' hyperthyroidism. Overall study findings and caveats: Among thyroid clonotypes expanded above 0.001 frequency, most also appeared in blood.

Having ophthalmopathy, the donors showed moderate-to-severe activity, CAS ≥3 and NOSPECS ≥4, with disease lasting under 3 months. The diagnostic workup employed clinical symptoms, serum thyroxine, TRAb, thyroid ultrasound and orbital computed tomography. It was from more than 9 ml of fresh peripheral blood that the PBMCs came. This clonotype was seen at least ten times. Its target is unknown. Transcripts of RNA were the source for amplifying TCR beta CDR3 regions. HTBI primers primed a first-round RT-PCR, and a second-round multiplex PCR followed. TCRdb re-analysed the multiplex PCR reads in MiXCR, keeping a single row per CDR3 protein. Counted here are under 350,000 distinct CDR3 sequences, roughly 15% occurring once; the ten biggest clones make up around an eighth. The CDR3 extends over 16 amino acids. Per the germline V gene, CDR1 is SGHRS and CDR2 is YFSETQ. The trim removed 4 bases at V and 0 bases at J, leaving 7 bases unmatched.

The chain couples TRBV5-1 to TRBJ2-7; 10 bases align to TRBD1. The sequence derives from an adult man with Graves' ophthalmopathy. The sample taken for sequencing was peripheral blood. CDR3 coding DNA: TGCGCCAGCAGCCAAGACCGGACAGGGGGCTCCTACGAGCAGTACTTC. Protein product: CASSQDRTGGSYEQYF.